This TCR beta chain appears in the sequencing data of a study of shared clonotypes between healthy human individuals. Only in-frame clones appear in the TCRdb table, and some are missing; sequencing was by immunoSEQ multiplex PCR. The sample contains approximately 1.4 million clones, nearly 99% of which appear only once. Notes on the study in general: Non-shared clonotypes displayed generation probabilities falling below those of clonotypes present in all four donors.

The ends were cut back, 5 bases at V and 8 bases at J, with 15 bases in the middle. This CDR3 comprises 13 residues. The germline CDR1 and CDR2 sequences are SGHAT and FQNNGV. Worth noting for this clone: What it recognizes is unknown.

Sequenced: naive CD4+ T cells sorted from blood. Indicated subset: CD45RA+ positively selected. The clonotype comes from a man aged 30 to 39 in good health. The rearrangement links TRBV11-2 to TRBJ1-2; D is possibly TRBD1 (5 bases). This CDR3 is CASSPGHAYGYTF. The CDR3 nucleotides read TGTGCCAGCAGCCCTGGACACGCCTACGGCTACACCTTC.